A single sample gave rise to the 29 T cell receptor beta chains below, sequenced in a study of T cells in Graves' hyperthyroidism and ophthalmopathy (dated by TCRdb to the late 2010s). Library preparation was by multiplex PCR. The reads were generated on an Illumina HiSeq 2000. The TCR beta CDR3 regions were amplified from RNA transcripts. For the first round of RT-PCR on the TCR CDR3, the HTBI primer set was used together with the Qiagen OneStep RT-PCR kit. TCRdb cleaned the public reads at Q25 with fastp, built clones with MiXCR and kept in-frame beta chains. Every distinct CDR3 protein forms one entry, paired with its most common genes and DNA. Counted in this sample were 500,000 to 750,000 distinct CDR3 sequences; over 12% of them appeared once. Roughly 6.9% of the sample is held by the ten biggest clonotypes. The sample consisted of blood. The receptors were sampled from a woman aged 18-29 years with Graves' ophthalmopathy.

This chain uses TRBV11-3 with TRBJ1-2; D uncertain. The CDR3 extends over 12 amino acids. Germline V gene lookup returns CDR1 SGHNT and CDR2 YENEEA. Between the trimmed V and J ends, which lost 3 bases and 4 bases, there was a span of 6 bases. CDR3 DNA: TGTGCCAGCAGCTTCATACTCTATGGCTACACCTTC. This gives the protein CASSFILYGYTF.

This clonotype was seen a few times. The J gene is TRBJ1-2, the V gene TRBV28; 9 bases line up with TRBD1. The CDR3 is 15 residues long. After removal of 2 bases from V and 1 base from J, the junction contained 2 bases not matched to a gene. The V gene's germline CDR1 is MDHEN and CDR2 SYDVKM. The CDR3, as DNA: TGTGCCAGCAGTTTACCGGGACAGGGTAACTATGGCTACACCTTC. Its translation is CASSLPGQGNYGYTF.

This clonotype was seen at least ten times. The CDR3 sequence is CASSFGLDNNEQFF. CDR3 sequence (DNA): TGTGCCAGCAGTTTCGGACTAGACAACAATGAGCAGTTCTTC. The chain joins TRBV5-6 to TRBJ2-1, with TRBD2 identical over 7 bases. This CDR3 is built from 14 residues. Losses at the gene ends were 5 bases for V and 5 bases for J; bases not matched to a gene: 7. Germline V gene data show CDR1 as SGHDT and CDR2 as YYEEEE.

The sample holds one count of this clonotype. A much larger clone differs by one base, so this may be a read error. The rearrangement joins TRBV9 to TRBJ2-5; possible D gene TRBD2, 6 bases. Germline loops: CDR1 SGDLS, CDR2 YYNGEE. The CDR3 is 14 residues long. CDR3 protein: CASSTDGGKETRYF. DNA for the CDR3: TGTGCCAGCAGCACAGATGGGGGGAAAGAGACCCGGTACTTC. The whole variable domain, remainder taken from reference TRBV9 and TRBJ2-5, is DSGVTQTPKHLITATGQRVTLRCSPRSGDLSVYWYQQSLDQGLQFLIQYYNGEERAKGNILERFSAQQFPDLHSELNLSSLELGDSALYFCASSTDGGKETRYFGPGTRLLVL.

In its sample, this clonotype was seen many times. The V gene is TRBV5-1, the J gene TRBJ2-1; D remains ambiguous. This CDR3 spans 17 amino acids. Germline assignment: CDR1 SGHRS and CDR2 YFSETQ. V was cut by 0 bases and J by 2 bases, with 15 bases left in between. CDR3 bases: TGCGCCAGCAGCTTGGGCCCCTTAGGGATCCCCTACAATGAGCAGTTCTTC. Amino acids: CASSLGPLGIPYNEQFF.

Turning to this clonotype: A much larger clone lies one base from this, so it may be a read error. This chain connects TRBV2 to TRBJ1-3; maybe TRBD1 (5 bases). This CDR3 has 15 amino acids. The germline V gene has CDR1 SNHLY and CDR2 FYNNEI. The CDR3: CASSQGLFSGNTVYF. The DNA for the CDR3 is TGTGCCAGCAGTCAGGGACTGTTCTCTGGAAACACCGTATATTTT. Together with reference TRBV2 and TRBJ1-3, the CDR3 gives the full variable domain: EPEVTQTPSHQVTQMGQEVILRCVPISNHLYFYWYRQILGQKVEFLVSFYNNEISEKSEIFDDQFSVERPDGSNFTLKIRSTKLEDSAMYFCASSQGLFSGNTVYFGEGSWLTVV.

The sample holds a few counts of this clonotype. The rearrangement links TRBV7-6 to TRBJ2-1; tentatively, D is TRBD2 (6 bases). CDR3 length: 12 residues. The V and J ends lost 10 bases and 4 bases respectively, with 11 bases between them. Germline assignment: CDR1 SGHVS and CDR2 FNYEAQ. The CDR3 loop is CATGVLYNEQFF. The CDR3 region has the DNA TGTGCCACGGGAGTATTATACAATGAGCAGTTCTTC.

This clonotype was seen many times. The CDR3 sequence is CASSLAGQGTYEQYF. The CDR3 region has the DNA TGTGCCAGCAGTTTAGCGGGACAGGGGACCTACGAGCAGTACTTC. The V gene is TRBV12-3 or TRBV12-4, the J gene TRBJ2-7, with TRBD1 identical over 10 bases. The CDR3 contains 15 residues. With V trimmed by 0 bases and J by 2 bases, 1 base remained unmatched.

This clonotype was found many times. This chain links TRBV12-3 or TRBV12-4 with TRBJ1-5, with D maybe TRBD1 (5 bases). V dropped 5 bases and J dropped 0 bases, with 8 bases sitting between them. The CDR3 has 14 amino acids. Here the CDR3 reads CASSEGYSNQPQHF. CDR3 nucleotides: TGTGCCAGCAGTGAGGGGTATAGCAATCAGCCCCAGCATTTT.

This clonotype has ten or more counts. This sequence joins TRBV18 and TRBJ1-1; weak D call: TRBD1 (6 bases). V lost 6 bases, J lost 4 bases, and 24 bases lay in between. The germline V gene has CDR1 KGHSH and CDR2 LQKENI. The CDR3 sequence is 17 residues long. The CDR3 bases are TGTGCCAGCTCCCCTCCGCAGGGGTGGTATGGTGGCACTGAAGCTTTCTTT. Its protein product is CASSPPQGWYGGTEAFF. Full variable domain (outside the CDR3, taken from reference TRBV18 and TRBJ1-1): NAGVMQNPRHLVRRRGQEARLRCSPMKGHSHVYWYRQLPEEGLKFMVYLQKENIIDESGMPKERFSAEFPKEGPSILRIQQVVRGDSAAYFCASSPPQGWYGGTEAFFGQGTRLTVV.

This clonotype occurred many times. This rearrangement joins TRBV2 to TRBJ1-5; a possible D gene is TRBD1 (5 bases). This CDR3 contains 14 residues. Trimming removed 4 bases from V and 6 bases from J, with 13 bases in between. CDR1 SNHLY and CDR2 FYNNEI come from the germline V gene. CDR3 sequence reads: CASSVGRGSQPQHF. CDR3 nucleotides: TGTGCCAGCAGTGTTGGGAGGGGTAGTCAGCCCCAGCATTTT.

The chain joins TRBV20-1 to TRBJ1-5; D is perhaps TRBD1 (5 bases). CDR3 length: 16 residues. Trimming left V 6 bases short and J 3 bases short, with 21 bases between. Germline V CDR1 and CDR2: DFQATT, SNEGSKA (reference sequence). CDR3 sequence: CSAMRDAGINNQPQHF. The DNA of the CDR3 is TGCAGTGCAATGAGGGACGCGGGAATAAACAATCAGCCCCAGCATTTT.

This clonotype was detected ten times or more. The V call is TRBV7-3, the J call TRBJ2-1, with 12 bases matching TRBD1. The CDR3 contains 16 residues. Trimming cost V 6 bases and J 7 bases; bases outside gene matches: 10. Germline V lookup: CDR1 SGHTA, CDR2 FQGTGA. The CDR3 protein is CASSFLGQGASNEQFF. The CDR3 DNA sequence: TGTGCCAGCAGTTTCCTGGGACAGGGGGCCAGTAATGAGCAGTTCTTC.

This clonotype was seen a few times. The chain uses TRBV29-1 and TRBJ1-2; 9 bases are shared with TRBD1. Trimming took 5 bases from V and 3 from J; bases not matched to a gene: 7. The V gene's germline CDR1 is SQVTM and CDR2 ANQGSEA. This CDR3 has 14 residues. CDR3 loop: CSVPRTGEYYGYTF. The CDR3 coding sequence is TGCAGCGTTCCCCGGACAGGGGAGTACTATGGCTACACCTTC.

Many counts were recorded for this clonotype. This chain joins TRBV5-6 and TRBJ1-1, with 8 nucleotides matching TRBD1. The CDR3 loop spans 16 amino acids. Trimming removed 4 bases from V and 6 bases from J; junction bases left unmatched: 14. CDR1 SGHDT and CDR2 YYEEEE come from the germline V gene. This chain's CDR3 is CASSPGEQGVGAEAFF. Written as DNA, the CDR3 is TGTGCCAGCAGCCCGGGTGAACAGGGGGTTGGGGCTGAAGCTTTCTTT.

The chain is built from TRBV6-1 and TRBJ1-2; 8 bases match TRBD1. Germline V gene lookup returns CDR1 MNHNS and CDR2 SASEGT. The CDR3 sequence is 16 residues long. V lost 5 bases and J lost 4; bases outside the gene matches: 12. CDR3 DNA: TGTGCCAGCAGTTCTAGGGACAGGAGACCTTTCTATGGCTACACCTTC. Translated: CASSSRDRRPFYGYTF.

This chain links TRBV6-2 or TRBV6-3 with TRBJ2-5; 7 bases match TRBD2. With 2 bases clipped from V and 5 bases from J, the junction kept 11 bases outside the gene matches. Germline V gene lookup returns CDR1 MNHEY and CDR2 SVGEGT. The CDR3 consists of 16 residues. The CDR3 nucleotides are TGTGCCAGCAGTTACAGGGAGGGACTGGTTGGGGAGACCCAGTACTTC. Its translation: CASSYREGLVGETQYF.

This sequence joins TRBV29-1 and TRBJ1-4; a possible D gene is TRBD1 (6 bases). V lost 6 bases, J lost 5 bases, and 10 bases lay in between. Germline CDR1 reads SQVTM; CDR2 reads ANQGSEA. CDR3 size: 12 residues. In nucleotides, the CDR3 is TGCAGCGTACGTAGGGGGAATGAAAAACTGTTTTTT. Translating gives CSVRRGNEKLFF.

This clonotype was observed at least ten times. The chain is built from TRBV29-1 and TRBJ2-1; 13 positions match TRBD2. Germline CDR1 is SQVTM and CDR2 is ANQGSEA. Trimming cost V 0 bases and J 8 bases; bases outside gene matches: 4. The CDR3 contains 15 residues. The CDR3 DNA reads TGCAGCGTTGAAGATGGGACTAGCGGGACCTATGAGCAGTTCTTC. Translating it yields CSVEDGTSGTYEQFF.

This clonotype was counted only a few times. The chain links TRBV4-1 to TRBJ2-7; 8 nucleotides agree with TRBD1. CDR3 length: 15 residues. V shed 1 base and J 5 bases; nucleotides not matched to a gene: 7. Germline V gene lookup returns CDR1 MGHRA and CDR2 YSYEKL. The CDR3 reads CASSQVGQGAHEQYF. Here the CDR3 DNA reads TGCGCCAGCAGCCAAGTGGGCCAGGGGGCCCACGAGCAGTACTTC.

On this clonotype: A much larger clone differs by one base, so this may be a read error. The genes are TRBV2 and TRBJ2-1; the D gene is possibly TRBD1 (5 bases). CDR1 is SNHLY and CDR2 is FYNNEI in the germline V gene. This CDR3 spans 13 amino acids. The CDR3 loop reads CAGRIGVLNEQFF. The CDR3 coding sequence is TGTGCCGGCAGGATAGGGGTTCTTAATGAGCAGTTCTTC.

V usage is TRBV7-3 and J usage is TRBJ2-5; TRBD1 aligns across 8 bases. The CDR3 length is 13 residues. Trimming removed 4 bases from V and 3 bases from J; junction bases left unmatched: 1. Germline assignment: CDR1 SGHTA and CDR2 FQGTGA. The CDR3: CASSSDREETQYF. The CDR3, as DNA: TGTGCCAGCAGCTCGGACAGGGAAGAGACCCAGTACTTC.

This clonotype has more than one count but fewer than ten. The chain couples TRBV14 to TRBJ1-2; TRBD1 agrees at 9 bases. This CDR3 contains 15 residues. After removal of 4 bases from V and 5 bases from J, the junction contained 8 bases not matched to a gene. In germline, CDR1 is SGHDN, CDR2 FVKESK. The CDR3 DNA is TGTGCCAGCAGCCCCGGGACAGGGACCGCTTATGGCTACACCTTC. The encoded protein is CASSPGTGTAYGYTF.

This clonotype occurred a few times. The chain carries TRBV13 and TRBJ1-3; D not certain. Germline lookup yields CDR1 PRHDT and CDR2 FYEKMQ (reference sequence). CDR3 size: 14 residues. The V end lost 3 bases, the J end lost 2 bases, and 8 bases lay between the germline ends. The CDR3 sequence: CASSLGFAGNTIYF. In DNA form, the CDR3 reads TGTGCCAGCAGCTTGGGGTTCGCTGGAAACACCATATATTTT.

The chain employs TRBV6-2 or TRBV6-3 and TRBJ2-4, with a possible D match to TRBD1 (5 bases). V was clipped by 2 bases and J by 2 bases, with 13 bases between them. In germline, CDR1 is MNHEY, CDR2 SVGEGT. The CDR3 runs to 16 residues. The CDR3 DNA follows: TGTGCCAGCAGTTACGACAGATTGAAATCCAAAAACATTCAGTACTTC. It encodes CASSYDRLKSKNIQYF.

Note on this clonotype: A much larger clone differs from this one at a single base, so this may be a read error. The rearrangement uses TRBV5-6 and TRBJ2-3; no firm D call. V was trimmed by 2 bases and J by 11 bases, leaving 18 bases between them. Germline CDR1 is SGHDT and CDR2 is YYEEEE. This CDR3 has 14 amino acids. The CDR3: CASSFQDGHTLQYF. As DNA, the CDR3 is TGTGCCAGCAGCTTTCAGGACGGCCACACCCTGCAGTATTTT.

This clonotype has a count of ten or more. V is TRBV7-9 and J is TRBJ2-3; D possibly corresponds to TRBD1 (6 bases). Per germline, CDR1 SEHNR and CDR2 FQNEAQ (reference sequence). This CDR3 has 16 amino acids. V lost 5 bases and J 3 bases, leaving 18 bases between the germline ends. The CDR3 reads CASSPRGGRGTDTQYF. CDR3 DNA sequence: TGTGCCAGCAGCCCTAGAGGCGGCAGGGGAACAGATACGCAGTATTTT. Full variable domain (rest looked up from reference TRBV7-9 and TRBJ2-3): DTGVSQNPRHKITKRGQNVTFRCDPISEHNRLYWYRQTLGQGPEFLTYFQNEAQLEKSRLLSDRFSAERPKGSFSTLEIQRTEQGDSAMYLCASSPRGGRGTDTQYFGPGTRLTVL.

This clonotype was recorded once. The junction shows a germline mismatch at one end, possibly a read error. The V call is TRBV11-3, the J call TRBJ2-1, with 8 positions matching TRBD2. The CDR3 sequence is 15 residues long. Germline V gene data show CDR1 as SGHNT and CDR2 as YENEEA. CDR3 in DNA: TGCGCCAGCAGCGAGCGGGAGAGCAAGCCCAATGAGCAGTTCTTC. This translates into CASSERESKPNEQFF.

This clonotype was seen at least ten times. This chain's CDR3 is CASSLSLAGVFPEQFF. The DNA for the CDR3 is TGTGCCAGCAGTTTATCCCTAGCGGGAGTGTTTCCTGAGCAGTTCTTC. The chain uses TRBV27 and TRBJ2-1; 10 positions agree with TRBD2. The CDR3 has 16 amino acids. CDR1 MNHEY and CDR2 SMNVEV come from the germline V gene (reference sequence). V trimming: 0 bases; J trimming: 9 bases; junction bases outside the gene matches: 8.